This TCR beta chain was sequenced in a study of cytomegalovirus exposure and HLA in healthy donors. Study observations and caveats: Immune exposure information comprised only CMV serostatus. The later analysis indicated that the majority of CMV-associated TCR beta chains appeared HLA-restricted.

J was trimmed by 3 bases and V by 2 bases; bases with no gene match: 7. The CDR3 runs to 16 residues. Germline V gene lookup returns CDR1 LGHNA and CDR2 YSLEER. PCR was performed using 60 Vbeta and 13 Jbeta primers. Only in-frame clones appear in the TCRdb table, and some are missing; sequencing was by immunoSEQ multiplex PCR. The sample includes tens of thousands of clones, more than 70% of them seen just once. As for this clone: As yet, its antigen is unknown.

Among the donors, all were healthy bone marrow donors. This sequence was found in a male donor in good health and CMV-seropositive. The source material was PBMCs. V is TRBV4-3 and J is TRBJ2-3; 8 nucleotides agree with TRBD2. For the CDR3, the DNA is TGCGCCAGCAGCCAAATCTCCGCGGGAGGTACAGATACGCAGTATTTT. Protein product: CASSQISAGGTDTQYF.